This passage covers 22 T cell receptor beta chains from one sample sequenced in a study of T cells in localized non-small cell lung cancer. The table came from immunoSEQ multiplex PCR; TCRdb's copy has only in-frame clones and leaves some out. Here the sample spans approximately 41,000 clones, 85% to 90% being singletons. Sequences were derived from peripheral blood, sampled before any cancer treatment. These receptors were obtained from a woman between 18 and 55 years old with stage III lung adenocarcinoma.

The V and J genes are TRBV10-3 and TRBJ1-3; D might be TRBD1 (6 bases). V lost 4 bases and J 0 bases, leaving 13 bases between the germline ends. The CDR3 is 16 amino acids. Germline values: CDR1 ENHRY, CDR2 SYGVKD. CDR3 nucleotide sequence: TGTGCCATCAGTGGCCCGGGACAAAGCTCTGGAAACACCATATATTTT. Translation gives CAISGPGQSSGNTIYF.

This chain uses TRBV6-1 with TRBJ2-3; TRBD2 matches 8 bases. Germline V gene sequence: CDR1 MNHNS, CDR2 SASEGT. The CDR3 runs 15 residues. The V and J ends lost 6 bases and 4 bases, in that order; junction bases with no gene match: 9. As DNA, the CDR3 is TGTGCCAGCAGGGAGGGACTAGGTCGGGCAGATACGCAGTATTTT. Translation gives CASREGLGRADTQYF.

The chain links TRBV5-5 to TRBJ1-1, with D unresolved. The ends were cut back, 4 bases at V and 7 bases at J, with 11 bases in the middle. Germline CDR1 is SGHKS and CDR2 is YYEKEE (reference sequence). The CDR3 has 12 residues. The CDR3 DNA reads TGTGCCAGCAGCACTACGTCGCTTGAAGCTTTCTTT. Its protein is CASSTTSLEAFF. Full variable domain (outside the CDR3, taken from reference TRBV5-5 and TRBJ1-1): DAGVTQSPTHLIKTRGQQVTLRCSPISGHKSVSWYQQVLGQGPQFIFQYYEKEERGRGNFPDRFSARQFPNYSSELNVNALLLGDSALYLCASSTTSLEAFFGQGTRLTVV.

This clone was counted between two and nine times. For the CDR3, the DNA is TGTGCCAGCAGCCCCATACTAGCGGGGGCCGGGGAGCTGTTTTTT. Translating it yields CASSPILAGAGELFF. J is TRBJ2-2 and V is TRBV7-2, with 11 bases identical to TRBD2. Per the germline V gene, CDR1 is SGHTA and CDR2 is FQGNSA. The junction had 5 bases not matched to a gene; V was cut back by 5 bases and J by 6 bases. This CDR3 spans 15 amino acids.

The genes are TRBV2 and TRBJ1-2, with TRBD1 identical over 7 bases. Germline CDR1 SNHLY, CDR2 FYNNEI. The CDR3 is 15 residues long. Losses at the gene ends were 6 bases for V and 4 bases for J; bases not matched to a gene: 11. CDR3 sequence reads: CASRADRELAYGYTF. The CDR3 DNA follows: TGTGCCAGCAGGGCAGACAGGGAGCTTGCCTATGGCTACACCTTC.

The chain links TRBV11-2 to TRBJ2-1; 15 nucleotides agree with TRBD2. CDR3 size: 18 residues. Germline CDR1 SGHAT, CDR2 FQNNGV. With V trimmed by 1 base and J by 4 bases, 5 bases remained unmatched. DNA of the CDR3: TGTGCCAGCAGCTTAGGATTGGGACTAGCGGGGGGTTACAATGAGCAGTTCTTC. This translates into CASSLGLGLAGGYNEQFF.

The V gene is TRBV7-9, the J gene TRBJ2-2; no definite D call. TRBJ1-4 matches the DNA end more closely, so the J call is doubtful. The CDR3 loop spans 11 amino acids. CDR1 and CDR2 (germline): SEHNR, FQNEAQ (reference sequence). As DNA, the CDR3 is TGTGCCAGCAGCTTGATGGGAAAACTGTTTTTT. It specifies CASSLMGKLFF.

The chain employs TRBV7-3 and TRBJ2-1, with D possibly being TRBD2 (5 bases). From germline, CDR1 is SGHTA and CDR2 FQGTGA. The CDR3 runs to 12 residues. Trimming took off 4 bases at V and 9 bases at J, with 10 bases between the two ends. The CDR3 here is CASSSGEGEQFF. CDR3 nucleotide sequence: TGTGCCAGCAGCTCCGGTGAGGGTGAGCAGTTCTTC.

This chain uses TRBV25-1 with TRBJ2-1, with D hard to call. Per the germline V gene, CDR1 is MGHDK and CDR2 is SYGVNS. The CDR3 runs 13 residues. Trimming removed 0 bases at V and 2 bases at J, with 2 bases between. CDR3 coding DNA: TGTGCCAGCAGTGAATACCCCTACAATGAGCAGTTCTTC. It codes for CASSEYPYNEQFF.

The V gene is TRBV18, the J gene TRBJ1-6; 9 bases line up with TRBD1. Germline assignment: CDR1 KGHSH and CDR2 LQKENI. CDR3 length: 16 amino acids. V shed 2 bases, J shed 7 bases, and the junction held 6 bases outside the gene matches. The CDR3 region has the DNA TGTGCCAGCTCACCAGGACAGGGGACCCACAATTCACCCCTCCACTTT. This gives the protein CASSPGQGTHNSPLHF.

The rearrangement uses TRBV9 and TRBJ2-2; perhaps TRBD1 as D (5 bases). Trimming left V 2 bases short and J 6 bases short, with 14 bases between. This CDR3 contains 15 residues. The germline gives CDR1 SGDLS, CDR2 YYNGEE. The CDR3 sequence is CASSVQPSGSGELFF. The CDR3 bases are TGTGCCAGCAGCGTCCAACCCTCAGGGTCCGGGGAGCTGTTTTTT. The complete variable domain, with remaining parts taken from reference TRBV9 and TRBJ2-2, reads DSGVTQTPKHLITATGQRVTLRCSPRSGDLSVYWYQQSLDQGLQFLIQYYNGEERAKGNILERFSAQQFPDLHSELNLSSLELGDSALYFCASSVQPSGSGELFFGEGSRLTVL.

The CDR3 DNA follows: TGTGCCAGCAGTGAATATTTGGGGGGCCCCACCGGGGAGCTGTTTTTT. It specifies CASSEYLGGPTGELFF. This sequence joins TRBV25-1 and TRBJ2-2; TRBD1 or TRBD2 may be the D gene (6 bases each). V was pared by 0 bases and J by 4 bases, with 12 bases between. The CDR3 extends over 16 amino acids. Germline V lookup: CDR1 MGHDK, CDR2 SYGVNS.

J is TRBJ1-6 and V is TRBV15, with D uncertain. Trimming removed 5 bases from V and 6 bases from J, with 14 bases in between. The CDR3 loop spans 15 amino acids. The germline CDR1 and CDR2 sequences are LNHNV and YYDKDF (reference sequence). This chain's CDR3 is CATSSLGVLNSPLHF. The CDR3 DNA follows: TGTGCCACCAGCTCCCTCGGTGTACTTAATTCACCCCTCCACTTT.

This clone was recorded once. This chain uses TRBV6-5 with TRBJ1-4, with 10 bases lining up with TRBD1. CDR3 length: 15 amino acids. Germline V gene lookup returns CDR1 MNHEY and CDR2 SVGAGI. After removal of 5 bases from V and 4 bases from J, the junction contained 4 bases not matched to a gene. The CDR3 is CASSLGTGVNEKLFF. In DNA, the CDR3 is TGTGCCAGCAGTCTCGGGACAGGGGTTAATGAAAAACTGTTTTTT.

The V gene is TRBV6-1, the J gene TRBJ2-3; 13 bases are shared with TRBD2. V lost 4 bases to trimming and J lost 4 bases; unmatched junction nucleotides: 11. The germline CDR1 and CDR2 sequences are MNHNS and SASEGT. This CDR3 region has 18 residues. CDR3 sequence: CASSGHAPGLAGADTQYF. The CDR3 coding sequence is TGTGCCAGCAGTGGACACGCCCCAGGACTAGCGGGGGCAGATACGCAGTATTTT.

The chain links TRBV21-1 to TRBJ1-6. TRBV21-1 is flagged as a pseudogene. This CDR3 has 15 residues. CDR3 amino acids: CASRETEGRRSPLHF. The DNA for the CDR3 is TGTGCCAGCCGGGAGACGGAGGGGAGGAGATCACCCCTCCACTTT.

This clone has a handful of counts. The rearrangement links TRBV2 to TRBJ1-3; no firm D call. Trimming removed 8 bases at V and 0 bases at J, with 11 bases between. The CDR3 extends over 14 amino acids. Germline CDR1 and CDR2: SNHLY and FYNNEI. DNA for the CDR3: TGTGCCAGCGGGGTACTACTCTCTGGAAACACCATATATTTT. Protein sequence: CASGVLLSGNTIYF.

The chain uses TRBV27 and TRBJ1-1; D possibly corresponds to TRBD1 (6 bases). CDR1 and CDR2 (germline): MNHEY, SMNVEV (reference sequence). CDR3 size: 18 residues. V lost 2 bases and J 0 bases, leaving 19 bases between the germline ends. The CDR3 region has the DNA TGTGCCAGCAGTTTAAAGGGGGGAGGGGGACTGCTGAACACTGAAGCTTTCTTT. Residues: CASSLKGGGGLLNTEAFF.

The chain employs TRBV12-5 and TRBJ2-1, with 8 bases lining up with TRBD2. With V trimmed by 1 base and J by 0 bases, 5 bases remained unmatched. The CDR3 runs to 17 residues. From germline, CDR1 is LGHNT and CDR2 FRNRAP. The CDR3 coding sequence is TGTGCTAGTGGTTTGGCGCCCGGGGGGGTCTCCTACAATGAGCAGTTCTTC. It translates to CASGLAPGGVSYNEQFF. The full variable domain, completed using reference TRBV12-5 and TRBJ2-1, is DARVTQTPRHKVTEMGQEVTMRCQPILGHNTVFWYRQTMMQGLELLAYFRNRAPLDDSGMPKDRFSAEMPDATLATLKIQPSEPRDSAVYFCASGLAPGGVSYNEQFFGPGTRLTVL.

The chain recombines TRBV6-5 with TRBJ1-2; no definite D call. V was pared by 7 bases and J by 0 bases, with 9 bases between. The CDR3 runs to 13 residues. The germline CDR1 and CDR2 sequences are MNHEY and SVGAGI. CDR3 protein: CASTRGPNYGYTF. The CDR3 nucleotides read TGTGCCAGCACACGCGGGCCTAACTATGGCTACACCTTC.

The rearrangement links TRBV5-1 to TRBJ1-1; D gene ambiguous. Germline CDR1 and CDR2: SGHRS and YFSETQ. Between the trimmed V and J ends, which lost 0 bases and 4 bases, there was a span of 7 bases. The CDR3 has 13 residues. The CDR3 sequence: CASSLGGVTEAFF. The CDR3 DNA sequence: TGCGCCAGCAGCTTGGGGGGAGTCACTGAAGCTTTCTTT.

V gene TRBV27 combines with J gene TRBJ2-7; perhaps TRBD2 as D (5 bases). This CDR3 spans 13 amino acids. In germline, CDR1 is MNHEY, CDR2 SMNVEV (reference sequence). V was shortened by 2 bases and J by 2 bases, with 7 bases between the two germline ends. This CDR3 reads CASSLEGAYEQYF. The DNA for the CDR3 is TGTGCCAGCAGTTTAGAGGGTGCCTACGAGCAGTACTTC.